This paragraph covers one T cell receptor (beta chain) sequence. Its matching antigen is unknown. The data stem from a study of cytomegalovirus exposure and HLA in healthy donors. Study observations and caveats: A later analysis reportedly found that, within productive TCRs, an Asian-associated ancestry cluster had fewer N-insertions than the mean observed across the approximately 690 donors.

Amplification used 60 Vbeta primers and 13 Jbeta primers. The table came from immunoSEQ multiplex PCR; TCRdb's copy has only in-frame clones and leaves some out. The data show around 120,000 clones, roughly 82% seen once. The CDR3 totals 16 residues. V was cut by 5 bases and J by 2 bases, with 16 bases left in between. Germline loops: CDR1 MDHEN, CDR2 SYDVKM. Sequenced: PBMCs. The sequence came from a boy younger than 18 in good health and CMV-seronegative. This rearrangement joins TRBV28 to TRBJ1-5; possible D gene TRBD1, 5 bases. The DNA for the CDR3 is TGTGCCAGCAGTCTGGGAGGGACCTGGGGCAATCAGCCCCAGCATTTT. It specifies CASSLGGTWGNQPQHF. Supplemented by reference TRBV28 and TRBJ1-5, the full variable domain reads DVKVTQSSRYLVKRTGEKVFLECVQDMDHENMFWYRQDPGLGLRLIYFSYDVKMKEKGDIPEGYSVSREKKERFSLILESASTNQTSMYLCASSLGGTWGNQPQHFGDGTRLSIL.